Sequencing of this T cell receptor (beta chain) was carried out in a study of siplizumab effects on memory and regulatory T cells. Notes on the study in general: Siplizumab significantly brought down the alloreactive sequences that trace back to unstimulated CD4+ memory cells. Proliferating clones, CD4+ or CD8+, lacked an assignable naive or memory phenotype in roughly 75-97% of cases. Naive T cells, seemingly more diverse than memory cells, seemed major alloresponse contributors.

The assay looked at approximately 10^5 TCR templates in each sample. Sequencing used immunoSEQ multiplex PCR; TCRdb keeps in-frame clones, though not all of them. This table has 100,000 to 120,000 clones, roughly 92% appearing once. This CDR3 comprises 14 residues. V shed 0 bases and J shed 3 bases, with 6 bases lying between them. Germline values: CDR1 MNHNY, CDR2 SVGAGI (reference sequence). Details on this clone: Its antigen remains unknown.

This receptor was identified in a human donor in good health. Material: CD4+ T cells sorted from blood. The chain is built from TRBV6-6 and TRBJ2-1; D remains ambiguous. The CDR3 DNA sequence: TGTGCCAGCAGTTACTCCCGCAGCTACAATGAGCAGTTCTTC. This gives the protein CASSYSRSYNEQFF.